This is a list of T cell receptor beta chains from one sample in a study of PD-1 blockade in mismatch repair-deficient tumors. Generated by immunoSEQ multiplex PCR, the TCRdb table keeps only in-frame clones and is missing some. The sample yields tens of thousands of clones, about 83% seen once. This specimen consisted of peripheral blood, obtained 12 weeks after starting pembrolizumab. All receptors derive from an adult with mismatch repair-deficient cancer. Both conserved end residues are part of each CDR3. Each record gives: D gene, V gene, J gene, clone size, CDR3 length, CDR3 DNA, CDR3 protein. A D gene is named only where the DNA matches it firmly. Size is omitted from some rows. Given values are once, few, many or a class for expanded clones.

d_call: TRBD2
v_call: TRBV27
j_call: TRBJ2-7
clone_size: NA
cdr3_length: 14
cdr3_nt: TGTGCCAGCAGTTTAAGAACTAGCGGGACCGAGCAGTACTTC
cdr3_aa: CASSLRTSGTEQYF

d_call: NA
v_call: TRBV7-2
j_call: TRBJ2-7
clone_size: NA
cdr3_length: 14
cdr3_nt: TGTGCCAGCAGCTTTCAGGACGGTCCCTACGAGCAGTACTTC
cdr3_aa: CASSFQDGPYEQYF

d_call: NA
v_call: TRBV14
j_call: TRBJ2-5
clone_size: NA
cdr3_length: 14
cdr3_nt: TGTGCCAGCAGCCAAGTAGAGGGTCTGGAGACCCAGTACTTC
cdr3_aa: CASSQVEGLETQYF

d_call: NA
v_call: TRBV30
j_call: TRBJ1-3
clone_size: NA
cdr3_length: 14
cdr3_nt: TGTGCCTGGAGTGTAGTAGCGTCTGGAAACACCATATATTTT
cdr3_aa: CAWSVVASGNTIYF

d_call: TRBD1
v_call: TRBV6-4
j_call: TRBJ2-3
clone_size: NA
cdr3_length: 16
cdr3_nt: TGTGCCAGCAGTGACTCGGCGGGACAGGGCGCAGATACGCAGTATTTT
cdr3_aa: CASSDSAGQGADTQYF

d_call: NA
v_call: TRBV6-5
j_call: TRBJ2-3
clone_size: NA
cdr3_length: 15
cdr3_nt: TGTGCCAGCGGGCCACTAGGATCTACCACAGATACGCAGTATTTT
cdr3_aa: CASGPLGSTTDTQYF

d_call: NA
v_call: TRBV10-3
j_call: TRBJ2-3
clone_size: NA
cdr3_length: 15
cdr3_nt: TGTGCCACCCGGGGTAGGGGACCACACACAGATACGCAGTATTTT
cdr3_aa: CATRGRGPHTDTQYF

d_call: TRBD1
v_call: TRBV18
j_call: TRBJ1-2
clone_size: NA
cdr3_length: 12
cdr3_nt: TGTGCCAGCTCGGGAAGGGGGCCTGGCTACACCTTC
cdr3_aa: CASSGRGPGYTF

d_call: NA
v_call: TRBV30
j_call: TRBJ2-7
clone_size: once
cdr3_length: 11
cdr3_nt: TGTGCCTGGGAGACAGTTTTCGGTCAGTACTTC
cdr3_aa: CAWETVFGQYF

d_call: NA
v_call: TRBV23-1
j_call: TRBJ2-7
clone_size: NA
cdr3_length: 11
cdr3_nt: TGCTTCCGAGGGGAGACCGACGAGCAGTACTTC
cdr3_aa: CFRGETDEQYF

d_call: TRBD2
v_call: TRBV5-4
j_call: TRBJ2-2
clone_size: NA
cdr3_length: 18
cdr3_nt: TGTGCCAGCAGCTTGGGTTCGCCTAGCGGGGTTAACACCGGGGAGCTGTTTTTT
cdr3_aa: CASSLGSPSGVNTGELFF

d_call: TRBD1
v_call: TRBV4-2
j_call: TRBJ1-1
clone_size: once
cdr3_length: 15
cdr3_nt: TGTGCCAGCAGCCAAGGGGGACAGGTGAACACTGAAGCTTTCTTT
cdr3_aa: CASSQGGQVNTEAFF

d_call: NA
v_call: TRBV6-6
j_call: TRBJ1-5
clone_size: few
cdr3_length: 16
cdr3_nt: TGTGCCAGCAGTTACTCCACAGGGAGGACGTCTCAGCCCCAGCATTTT
cdr3_aa: CASSYSTGRTSQPQHF

d_call: NA
v_call: TRBV19
j_call: TRBJ1-4
clone_size: NA
cdr3_length: 15
cdr3_nt: TGTGCCAGTAGTACCCCCCTCTGGGGGCACGAAAAACTGTTTTTT
cdr3_aa: CASSTPLWGHEKLFF

d_call: NA
v_call: TRBV19
j_call: TRBJ2-7
clone_size: NA
cdr3_length: 14
cdr3_nt: TGTGCCAGTAGTATCGGCAGGGCGACTACCGAGCAGTACTTC
cdr3_aa: CASSIGRATTEQYF

d_call: TRBD2
v_call: TRBV6-5
j_call: TRBJ2-3
clone_size: NA
cdr3_length: 16
cdr3_nt: TGTGCCAGCAGTTATAGGGGACTAGCGGAAACAGATACGCAGTATTTT
cdr3_aa: CASSYRGLAETDTQYF

d_call: NA
v_call: TRBV5-1
j_call: TRBJ1-1
clone_size: NA
cdr3_length: 14
cdr3_nt: TGCGCCAGCAGCCAGACGACAGGAAACACTGAAGCTTTCTTT
cdr3_aa: CASSQTTGNTEAFF

d_call: NA
v_call: TRBV5-3
j_call: TRBJ2-4
clone_size: NA
cdr3_length: 20
cdr3_nt: TGTGCCAGAAGCTTGGTTGGGGAAGGGTGTACTATCTCAGCCAAAAACATTCAGTACTTC
cdr3_aa: CARSLVGEGCTISAKNIQYF

d_call: TRBD2
v_call: TRBV27
j_call: TRBJ2-7
clone_size: NA
cdr3_length: 17
cdr3_nt: TGTGCCAGCAGTCCTACATTGCGGGAGTTTTTATCCTACGAGCAGTACTTC
cdr3_aa: CASSPTLREFLSYEQYF

d_call: TRBD2
v_call: TRBV5-1
j_call: TRBJ2-5
clone_size: NA
cdr3_length: 19
cdr3_nt: TGCGCCAGCAGCTTGGCCGGACAGGGCGCAGCGGGAGGGCAGGAGACCCAGTACTTC
cdr3_aa: CASSLAGQGAAGGQETQYF

d_call: NA
v_call: TRBV5-1
j_call: TRBJ1-2
clone_size: NA
cdr3_length: 14
cdr3_nt: TGCGCCAGCAGCTTGGCAGGAGTAGCCTATGGCTACACCTTC
cdr3_aa: CASSLAGVAYGYTF

d_call: NA
v_call: TRBV19
j_call: TRBJ1-1
clone_size: NA
cdr3_length: 14
cdr3_nt: TGTGCCAGTAGTATAGACAGGGCTTCCCCTGAAGCTTTCTTT
cdr3_aa: CASSIDRASPEAFF

d_call: NA
v_call: TRBV4-3
j_call: TRBJ2-7
clone_size: few
cdr3_length: 15
cdr3_nt: TGCGCCAGCAGCCACGAGCTGGGAGGTTCCTACGAGCAGTACTTC
cdr3_aa: CASSHELGGSYEQYF

d_call: TRBD1
v_call: TRBV13
j_call: TRBJ2-5
clone_size: once
cdr3_length: 14
cdr3_nt: TGTGCCAGCAGCAAGCAGGGGGTTTTTGAGACCCAGTACTTC
cdr3_aa: CASSKQGVFETQYF

d_call: NA
v_call: TRBV6-5
j_call: TRBJ1-3
clone_size: NA
cdr3_length: 14
cdr3_nt: TGTGCCAGCAGGGATCCAGGTCGCTTAAACACCATATATTTT
cdr3_aa: CASRDPGRLNTIYF

d_call: TRBD2
v_call: TRBV7-2
j_call: TRBJ2-1
clone_size: NA
cdr3_length: 13
cdr3_nt: TGTGCCAGCAGCTCGGCGGGAGGCAATGAGCAGTTCTTC
cdr3_aa: CASSSAGGNEQFF

d_call: TRBD1
v_call: TRBV27
j_call: TRBJ1-2
clone_size: NA
cdr3_length: 13
cdr3_nt: TGTGCCAGCAGTTCGGACAGGGGGCAAGGCTACACCTTC
cdr3_aa: CASSSDRGQGYTF

d_call: NA
v_call: TRBV11-3
j_call: TRBJ1-5
clone_size: NA
cdr3_length: 14
cdr3_nt: TGTGCAGCAGCTTTTGCGGGGCTGGGCCAGCCCCAGCATTTT
cdr3_aa: CAAAFAGLGQPQHF

d_call: TRBD1
v_call: TRBV7-9
j_call: TRBJ2-2
clone_size: few
cdr3_length: 17
cdr3_nt: TGTGCCAGCAGCCCCAGGGGGCCAGGAGAGAACACCGGGGAGCTGTTTTTT
cdr3_aa: CASSPRGPGENTGELFF

d_call: NA
v_call: TRBV5-6
j_call: TRBJ1-5
clone_size: NA
cdr3_length: 16
cdr3_nt: TGTGCCAGCAGCTTTCCCCCGAAGCATAGCAATCAGCCCCAGCATTTT
cdr3_aa: CASSFPPKHSNQPQHF

d_call: TRBD2
v_call: TRBV28
j_call: TRBJ2-7
clone_size: NA
cdr3_length: 16
cdr3_nt: TGTGCCAGCAGTTTATTCTCCCCGGGACTAGATAACGAGCAGTACTTC
cdr3_aa: CASSLFSPGLDNEQYF

d_call: TRBD2
v_call: TRBV11-2
j_call: TRBJ2-7
clone_size: NA
cdr3_length: 14
cdr3_nt: TGTGCCAGCAGTTCGTCTAGCGGGATGAACGAGCAGTACTTC
cdr3_aa: CASSSSSGMNEQYF

d_call: NA
v_call: TRBV21-1
j_call: TRBJ2-7
clone_size: NA
cdr3_length: 14
cdr3_nt: TGTGCCAGCAGCAAACGAGAGGACCCCTACGAGCAGTACTTC
cdr3_aa: CASSKREDPYEQYF

d_call: NA
v_call: TRBV9
j_call: TRBJ2-3
clone_size: NA
cdr3_length: 11
cdr3_nt: TGTGCCAGCAGCAACACAGATACGCAGTATTTT
cdr3_aa: CASSNTDTQYF

d_call: NA
v_call: TRBV5-1
j_call: TRBJ2-7
clone_size: NA
cdr3_length: 15
cdr3_nt: TGCGCCAGCAGCCTGAGCGCGGACAGTTTCTACGAGCAGTACTTC
cdr3_aa: CASSLSADSFYEQYF

d_call: NA
v_call: TRBV4-3
j_call: TRBJ2-7
clone_size: NA
cdr3_length: 14
cdr3_nt: TGCGCCAGCAGCCAAGGTATTCAGAACTACGAGCAGTACTTC
cdr3_aa: CASSQGIQNYEQYF

d_call: NA
v_call: TRBV4-3
j_call: TRBJ2-2
clone_size: NA
cdr3_length: 13
cdr3_nt: TGCGCCAGCAGCCAAGACTGGCCCGGGGAGCTGTTTTTT
cdr3_aa: CASSQDWPGELFF

d_call: NA
v_call: TRBV18
j_call: TRBJ1-2
clone_size: NA
cdr3_length: 18
cdr3_nt: TGTGCCAGCTCACCGTCCATAGGACCTCTAGCAGCTAACTATGGCTACACCTTC
cdr3_aa: CASSPSIGPLAANYGYTF

d_call: NA
v_call: TRBV19
j_call: TRBJ1-1
clone_size: NA
cdr3_length: 15
cdr3_nt: TGTGCCAGTAGTATTGGTAGAAGGGATAACACTGAAGCTTTCTTT
cdr3_aa: CASSIGRRDNTEAFF

d_call: TRBD2
v_call: TRBV6-4
j_call: TRBJ2-2
clone_size: few
cdr3_length: 14
cdr3_nt: TGTGCCAGCAGTGCTAGCGGGAGTACCGGGGAGCTGTTTTTT
cdr3_aa: CASSASGSTGELFF

d_call: NA
v_call: TRBV7-9
j_call: TRBJ2-2
clone_size: NA
cdr3_length: 15
cdr3_nt: TGTGCCAGCAGCTTCGGGGATCGGGGCACCGGGGAGCTGTTTTTT
cdr3_aa: CASSFGDRGTGELFF